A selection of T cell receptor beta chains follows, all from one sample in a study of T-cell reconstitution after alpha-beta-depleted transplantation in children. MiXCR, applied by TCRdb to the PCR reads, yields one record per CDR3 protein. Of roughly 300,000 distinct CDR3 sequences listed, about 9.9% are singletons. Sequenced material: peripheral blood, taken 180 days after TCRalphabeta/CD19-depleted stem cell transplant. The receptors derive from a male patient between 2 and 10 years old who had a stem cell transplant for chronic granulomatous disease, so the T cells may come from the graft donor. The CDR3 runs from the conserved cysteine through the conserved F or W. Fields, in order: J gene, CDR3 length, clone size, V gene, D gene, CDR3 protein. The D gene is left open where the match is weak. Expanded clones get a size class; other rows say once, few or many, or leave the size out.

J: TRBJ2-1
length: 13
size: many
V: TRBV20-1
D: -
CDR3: CSARWLAYNEQFF

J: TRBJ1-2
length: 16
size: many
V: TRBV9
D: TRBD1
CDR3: CASSVSTGTGGHGYTF

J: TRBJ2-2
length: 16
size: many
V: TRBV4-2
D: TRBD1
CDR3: CASSQVWDRGTGELFF

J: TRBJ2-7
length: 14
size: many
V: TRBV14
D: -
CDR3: CASSFCLETCEQYF

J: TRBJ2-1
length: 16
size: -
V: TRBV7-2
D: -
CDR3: CASSARGFNSNNEQFF

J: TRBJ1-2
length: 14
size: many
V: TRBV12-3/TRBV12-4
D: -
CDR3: CASRNNNRVGGYTF

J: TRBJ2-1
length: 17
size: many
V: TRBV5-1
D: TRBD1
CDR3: CASMPITNYRGDNEQFF

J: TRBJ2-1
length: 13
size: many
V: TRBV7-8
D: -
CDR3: CASSLGGTTEQFF

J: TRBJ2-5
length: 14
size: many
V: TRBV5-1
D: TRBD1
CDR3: CASSRQGPPETQYF

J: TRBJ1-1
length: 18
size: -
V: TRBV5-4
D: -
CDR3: CAIGSVGSQGSLNTEAFF

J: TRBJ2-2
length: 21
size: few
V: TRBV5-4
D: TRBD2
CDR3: CASSLMKVSGSFGGLGGELFF

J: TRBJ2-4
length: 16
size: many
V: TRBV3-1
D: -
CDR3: CASSLDGLAQGNIQYF

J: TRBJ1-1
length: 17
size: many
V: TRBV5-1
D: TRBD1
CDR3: CASSLALTGVMNTEAFF

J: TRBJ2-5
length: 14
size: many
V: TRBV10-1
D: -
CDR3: CASSAGVGQETQYF

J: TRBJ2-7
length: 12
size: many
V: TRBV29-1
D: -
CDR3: CSARDTAYEQYF

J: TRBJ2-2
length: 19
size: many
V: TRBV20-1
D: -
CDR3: CSAREGPDSDDASGGELFF

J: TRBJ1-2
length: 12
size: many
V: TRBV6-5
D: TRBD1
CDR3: CASSYNRGGYTF

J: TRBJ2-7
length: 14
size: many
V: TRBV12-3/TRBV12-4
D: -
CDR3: CASSLELAEDEQYF

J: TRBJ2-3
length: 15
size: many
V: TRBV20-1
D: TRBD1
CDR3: CSASSPGGITDTQYF

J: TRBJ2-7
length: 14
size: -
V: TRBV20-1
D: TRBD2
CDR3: CSARALSGVYEQYF

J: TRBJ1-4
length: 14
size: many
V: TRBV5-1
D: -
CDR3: CASSLRGGGEKLFF

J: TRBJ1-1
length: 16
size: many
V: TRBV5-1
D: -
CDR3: CASSLAGWAENTEAFF

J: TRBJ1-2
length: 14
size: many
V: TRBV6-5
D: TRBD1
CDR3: CASSYLDRVDGYTF

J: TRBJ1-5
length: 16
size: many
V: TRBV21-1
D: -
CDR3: CASSKAQGTGDQPQHF

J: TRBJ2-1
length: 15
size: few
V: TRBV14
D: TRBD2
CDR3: CASSPLAGIHNEQFF

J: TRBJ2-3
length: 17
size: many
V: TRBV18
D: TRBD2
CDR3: CASSPVRTSQGTDTQYF